This TCR beta chain is drawn from a study of PD-L1 blockade in urothelial cancer. The germline V and J ends were trimmed by 3 bases and 2 bases, with 4 bases remaining between them. The CDR3 is 13 residues long. The germline CDR1 and CDR2 sequences are LNHDA and SQIVND (reference sequence). Profiled with immunoSEQ multiplex PCR; TCRdb holds only in-frame clones, not every one. The table includes tens of thousands of clones, roughly 80% detected once. Specimen: PBMCs, collected around atezolizumab (anti-PD-L1) treatment. This clonotype originated in a man aged 50 to 59 with urothelial cancer. V and J are TRBV19 and TRBJ1-4; no definite D call. The CDR3 bases are TGTGCCAGTAGTATGAGTACTAATGAAAAACTGTTTTTT. This encodes CASSMSTNEKLFF.